These 10 T cell receptor beta chains were all obtained from the same sample, sequenced in a study of T cell responses to AZD1222 COVID-19 vaccine. Measured with immunoSEQ multiplex PCR; TCRdb has only the in-frame clones, and not every one. The sample holds some 120,000 clones, roughly 84% seen once. The sequencing used peripheral blood, collected on day 0 of AZD1222 vaccination. The receptors here all came from an adult in good health.

The genes are TRBV4-1 and TRBJ2-5, with a tentative D call TRBD1 (6 bases). CDR3 length: 14 residues. The V gene lost 0 bases and the J gene lost 5 bases, with 10 bases spanning the gap. CDR1 and CDR2 from the germline V gene are MGHRA and YSYEKL. CDR3 DNA sequence: TGCGCCAGCAGCCAAGATGGGGGCGAGGAGACCCAGTACTTC. It codes for CASSQDGGEETQYF.

This chain uses TRBV6-5 with TRBJ1-2; D remains unclear. V was cut by 6 bases and J by 8 bases, with 13 bases left in between. CDR1 is MNHEY and CDR2 is SVGAGI in the germline V gene. The CDR3 consists of 12 residues. The CDR3 loop reads CASSQTGSGYTF. CDR3 nucleotide sequence: TGTGCCAGCAGCCAGACGGGGAGCGGCTACACCTTC.

This sequence joins TRBV30 and TRBJ1-4, with 7 bases aligning to TRBD1. V shed 2 bases and J 6 bases; nucleotides not matched to a gene: 9. Germline V gene sequence: CDR1 GTSNPN, CDR2 SVGIG (reference sequence). CDR3 size: 15 residues. In DNA form, the CDR3 reads TGTGCCTGGAGTAGGACAGGTTTGTGGGATGAAAAACTGTTTTTT. Protein product: CAWSRTGLWDEKLFF.

The chain uses TRBV9 and TRBJ2-7; 9 bases are shared with TRBD1. CDR1 is SGDLS, CDR2 YYNGEE, per germline. The length of the CDR3 is 15 residues. Unmatched junction bases numbered 6, after V lost 0 bases and J lost 5 bases. The CDR3 region is CASSVGVTGGHEQYF. The CDR3 DNA reads TGTGCCAGCAGCGTAGGAGTGACAGGGGGACACGAGCAGTACTTC.

This clone occurred a few times. The chain carries TRBV2 and TRBJ2-7, with D tentatively TRBD1 or TRBD2 (5 bases each). The CDR3 has 14 residues. V lost 7 bases to trimming and J lost 4 bases, with 17 bases between them. CDR1 is SNHLY and CDR2 is FYNNEI in the germline V gene. The CDR3 bases are TGTGCCAGCACCGGGACCTTGGGCGTGTACGAGCAGTACTTC. Its translation: CASTGTLGVYEQYF.

In this sample, this clone turned up once. This chain links TRBV4-1 with TRBJ1-3; D remains unclear. Deletions cut 0 bases from V and 4 bases from J, with 10 bases between. This CDR3 has 15 amino acids. Per the germline V gene, CDR1 is MGHRA and CDR2 is YSYEKL. The CDR3 here is CASSQDHSAGNTIYF. The CDR3 DNA reads TGCGCCAGCAGCCAAGATCACAGCGCGGGAAACACCATATATTTT.

This sequence joins TRBV19 and TRBJ1-5, with D tentatively TRBD1 (5 bases). Trimming took off 6 bases at V and 2 bases at J, with 11 bases between the two ends. The CDR3 runs 14 residues. Germline V gene lookup returns CDR1 LNHDA and CDR2 SQIVND (reference sequence). The CDR3 here is CASRIQERNQPQHF. The CDR3 DNA follows: TGTGCCAGTAGGATACAGGAGCGCAATCAGCCCCAGCATTTT.

The rearrangement links TRBV6-1 to TRBJ2-7, with TRBD2 matching 10 bases. The CDR3 sequence is 17 residues long. V gave up 2 bases and J gave up 2 bases; unmatched junction bases: 9. Germline V gene sequence: CDR1 MNHNS, CDR2 SASEGT. The CDR3 region is CASSEWGSGGQTYEQYF. The CDR3 DNA sequence: TGTGCCAGCAGTGAATGGGGTAGCGGGGGGCAGACCTACGAGCAGTACTTC.

The rearrangement joins TRBV14 to TRBJ2-2; tentatively, D is TRBD1 (6 bases). Germline CDR1 reads SGHDN; CDR2 reads FVKESK. CDR3 length equals 13 residues. Trimming stripped 1 base from V and 14 bases from J, with 14 bases between. For the CDR3, the DNA is TGTGCCAGCAGCCAAGCGCCCACAGGGACCCTGTTTTTT. As protein: CASSQAPTGTLFF.

CDR3: CASSEGTQNTEAFF. The CDR3 DNA is TGTGCCAGTAGTGAAGGGACACAGAACACTGAAGCTTTCTTT. This chain links TRBV19 with TRBJ1-1; D may be TRBD1 (6 bases). This CDR3 comprises 14 residues. CDR1 is LNHDA and CDR2 is SQIVND in the germline V gene (reference sequence). The V end lost 5 bases, the J end lost 1 base, and 11 bases lay between the germline ends.